This T cell receptor (beta chain) originates from a study of shared clonotypes between healthy human individuals. The table came from immunoSEQ multiplex PCR; TCRdb's copy has only in-frame clones and leaves some out. Of some 450,000 clones detected, approximately 80% appear once; the ten largest clones hold around 11%. Germline assignment: CDR1 LGHNA and CDR2 YSLEER. V was clipped by 2 bases and J by 4 bases; unmatched bases: 13. The CDR3 is 18 residues long. The TCR sequence derives from a woman aged 40 to 50 in good health. Some clones in this sample may be carry-over from other donors' samples. Sequenced input: PBMCs. The chain combines TRBV4-3 with TRBJ2-7, with 11 positions matching TRBD2. The CDR3 loop reads CASSQQTRLAGLSYEQYF. The CDR3, as DNA: TGCGCCAGCAGCCAACAGACGCGACTAGCGGGATTATCATACGAGCAGTACTTC.